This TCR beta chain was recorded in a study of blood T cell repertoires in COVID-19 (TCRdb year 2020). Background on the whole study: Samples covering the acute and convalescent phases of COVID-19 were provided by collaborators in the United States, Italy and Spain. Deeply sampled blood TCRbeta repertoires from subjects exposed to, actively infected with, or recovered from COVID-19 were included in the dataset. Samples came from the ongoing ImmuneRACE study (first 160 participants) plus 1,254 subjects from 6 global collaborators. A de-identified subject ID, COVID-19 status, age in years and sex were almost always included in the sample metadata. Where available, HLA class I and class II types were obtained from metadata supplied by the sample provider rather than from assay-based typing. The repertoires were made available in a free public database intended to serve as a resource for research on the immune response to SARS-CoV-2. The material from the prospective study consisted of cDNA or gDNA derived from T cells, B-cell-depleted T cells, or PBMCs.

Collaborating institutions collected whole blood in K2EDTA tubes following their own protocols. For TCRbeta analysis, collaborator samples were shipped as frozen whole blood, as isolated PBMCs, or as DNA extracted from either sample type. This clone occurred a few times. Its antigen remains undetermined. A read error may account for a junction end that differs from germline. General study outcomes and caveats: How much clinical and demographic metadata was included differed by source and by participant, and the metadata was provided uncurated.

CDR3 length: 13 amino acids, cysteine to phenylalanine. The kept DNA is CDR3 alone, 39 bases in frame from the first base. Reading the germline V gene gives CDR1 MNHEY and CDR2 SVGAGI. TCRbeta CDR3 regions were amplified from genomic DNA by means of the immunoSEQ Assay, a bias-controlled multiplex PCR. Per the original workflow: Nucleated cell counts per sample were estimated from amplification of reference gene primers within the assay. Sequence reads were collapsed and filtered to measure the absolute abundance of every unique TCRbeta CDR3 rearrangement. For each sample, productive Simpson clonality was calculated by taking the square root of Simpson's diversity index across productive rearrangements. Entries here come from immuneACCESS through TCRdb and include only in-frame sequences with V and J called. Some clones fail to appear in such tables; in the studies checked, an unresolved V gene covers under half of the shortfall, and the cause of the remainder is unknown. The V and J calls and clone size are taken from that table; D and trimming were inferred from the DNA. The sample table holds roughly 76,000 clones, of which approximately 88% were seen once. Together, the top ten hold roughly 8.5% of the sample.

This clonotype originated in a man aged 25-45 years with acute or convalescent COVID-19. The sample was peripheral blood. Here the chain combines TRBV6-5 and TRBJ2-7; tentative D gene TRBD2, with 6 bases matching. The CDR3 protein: CASSYSTREVLHF. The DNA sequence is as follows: TGTGCCAGCAGTTACTCGACCAGGGAGGTACTACACTTC.